Listed below are T cell receptor beta chains from one sample, sequenced in a study of HIV-infected patients and healthy controls. TCRdb re-called the 5' RACE reads through MiXCR, storing one row per CDR3 protein. The repertoire consists of fewer than 20,000 distinct CDR3 sequences, with roughly 9% occurring once and the leading ten covering 6.5% to 8%. The sample comprised blood. These receptors originate from an adult in good health. The CDR3 runs from the conserved cysteine through the conserved F or W. The order of the fields is CDR3 protein, CDR3 DNA, V gene, clone size, D gene, J gene. A D gene is named only where the DNA matches it firmly. The size field is filled for only some rows; it gives once, few, many or a size class.

CDR3 protein: CASTNRASGANVLTF
CDR3 DNA: TGTGCCAGTACCAACAGAGCGTCTGGGGCCAACGTCCTGACTTTC
V gene: TRBV19
clone size: many
D gene: -
J gene: TRBJ2-6

CDR3 protein: CASISGTTPYNEQFF
CDR3 DNA: TGTGCCAGCATCTCAGGGACAACCCCCTACAATGAGCAGTTCTTC
V gene: TRBV5-6
clone size: -
D gene: -
J gene: TRBJ2-1

CDR3 protein: CSVPNRGDNSPLHF
CDR3 DNA: TGCAGTGTTCCGAACAGGGGGGATAATTCACCCCTCCACTTT
V gene: TRBV20-1
clone size: -
D gene: TRBD1
J gene: TRBJ1-6

CDR3 protein: CASSPPQGLTYEQYF
CDR3 DNA: TGTGCCAGCTCACCACCGCAGGGACTTACCTACGAGCAGTACTTC
V gene: TRBV18
clone size: many
D gene: -
J gene: TRBJ2-7

CDR3 protein: CASTPGQGAYEQYF
CDR3 DNA: TGCGCCAGCACCCCAGGACAGGGGGCCTACGAGCAGTACTTC
V gene: TRBV4-1
clone size: many
D gene: TRBD1
J gene: TRBJ2-7

CDR3 protein: CSVEGTTAYNEQFF
CDR3 DNA: TGCAGCGTGGAAGGGACTACCGCCTACAATGAGCAGTTCTTC
V gene: TRBV29-1
clone size: few
D gene: TRBD2
J gene: TRBJ2-1

CDR3 protein: CASSQDGGRELFF
CDR3 DNA: TGTGCCAGCAGCCAAGATGGAGGGCGGGAGCTGTTTTTT
V gene: TRBV3-1
clone size: many
D gene: -
J gene: TRBJ2-2

CDR3 protein: CSARSQGGTISQPQHF
CDR3 DNA: TGCAGTGCTAGAAGCCAGGGGGGAACAATTAGTCAGCCCCAGCATTTT
V gene: TRBV20-1
clone size: medium-sized
D gene: TRBD1
J gene: TRBJ1-5

CDR3 protein: CARRAGVHNEQFF
CDR3 DNA: TGTGCCAGACGGGCAGGAGTACACAATGAGCAGTTCTTC
V gene: TRBV7-4
clone size: few
D gene: -
J gene: TRBJ2-1

CDR3 protein: CASSPIAEAYNEQFF
CDR3 DNA: TGTGCCAGCAGTCCGATAGCGGAGGCCTACAATGAGCAGTTCTTC
V gene: TRBV4-2
clone size: -
D gene: -
J gene: TRBJ2-1

CDR3 protein: CASSLGSLAAGELFF
CDR3 DNA: TGTGCCAGCAGCTTAGGAAGCCTAGCTGCCGGGGAGCTGTTTTTT
V gene: TRBV11-2
clone size: few
D gene: -
J gene: TRBJ2-2

CDR3 protein: CASSPASGADTQYF
CDR3 DNA: TGTGCCAGCTCACCGGCTAGCGGGGCAGATACGCAGTATTTT
V gene: TRBV18
clone size: medium-sized
D gene: TRBD2
J gene: TRBJ2-3

CDR3 protein: CASSLRQGADEQFF
CDR3 DNA: TGCGCCAGCAGCTTAAGACAGGGGGCCGATGAGCAGTTCTTC
V gene: TRBV5-1
clone size: many
D gene: TRBD1
J gene: TRBJ2-1

CDR3 protein: CATSPSGYEQYF
CDR3 DNA: TGTGCCACCAGTCCCTCGGGCTACGAGCAGTACTTC
V gene: TRBV24-1
clone size: medium-sized
D gene: -
J gene: TRBJ2-7

CDR3 protein: CSCLWDAEAFF
CDR3 DNA: TGCAGCTGCCTCTGGGACGCTGAAGCTTTCTTT
V gene: TRBV29-1
clone size: many
D gene: -
J gene: TRBJ1-1

CDR3 protein: CASSERGASGTSEETQYF
CDR3 DNA: TGCGCCAGCAGTGAGAGGGGGGCTAGCGGGACTTCCGAAGAGACCCAGTACTTC
V gene: TRBV10-2
clone size: many
D gene: TRBD2
J gene: TRBJ2-5

CDR3 protein: CASSRDHTDTQYF
CDR3 DNA: TGTGCCAGCAGCCGGGACCACACAGATACGCAGTATTTT
V gene: TRBV12-3/TRBV12-4
clone size: medium-sized
D gene: -
J gene: TRBJ2-3

CDR3 protein: CASSLLNEQYF
CDR3 DNA: TGTGCCAGCAGCTTATTGAACGAGCAGTACTTC
V gene: TRBV7-9
clone size: -
D gene: -
J gene: TRBJ2-7

CDR3 protein: CASSLRGLEKLFF
CDR3 DNA: TGCGCCAGCAGCCTCAGGGGTCTGGAAAAACTGTTTTTT
V gene: TRBV4-1
clone size: many
D gene: -
J gene: TRBJ1-4

CDR3 protein: CASNSQGYTDTQYF
CDR3 DNA: TGTGCCAGTAATTCGCAGGGATACACAGATACGCAGTATTTT
V gene: TRBV19
clone size: many
D gene: -
J gene: TRBJ2-3

CDR3 protein: CSVVRARQFF
CDR3 DNA: TGCAGCGTTGTTCGGGCCCGGCAGTTCTTC
V gene: TRBV29-1
clone size: many
D gene: -
J gene: TRBJ2-1

CDR3 protein: CASSLLAGLTDTQYF
CDR3 DNA: TGTGCCAGCAGCTTGTTAGCGGGATTGACAGATACGCAGTATTTT
V gene: TRBV7-2
clone size: -
D gene: TRBD2
J gene: TRBJ2-3

CDR3 protein: CASSGIRDRHNEQFF
CDR3 DNA: TGTGCCAGCAGTGGCATCCGGGACAGACACAATGAGCAGTTCTTC
V gene: TRBV6-5
clone size: many
D gene: TRBD1
J gene: TRBJ2-1

CDR3 protein: CASSPDRHETQYF
CDR3 DNA: TGTGCCAGCTCACCGGACAGACACGAGACCCAGTACTTC
V gene: TRBV18
clone size: medium-sized
D gene: -
J gene: TRBJ2-5

CDR3 protein: CSAPQGGSLAKNIQYF
CDR3 DNA: TGCAGTGCTCCCCAGGGCGGGAGTTTAGCCAAAAACATTCAGTACTTC
V gene: TRBV20-1
clone size: medium-sized
D gene: TRBD2
J gene: TRBJ2-4

CDR3 protein: CASSVEGGRLTDTQYF
CDR3 DNA: TGTGCCAGCAGCGTAGAAGGCGGGAGGCTAACAGATACGCAGTATTTT
V gene: TRBV9
clone size: few
D gene: TRBD2
J gene: TRBJ2-3

CDR3 protein: CSAHRDTNQPQHF
CDR3 DNA: TGCAGTGCTCACCGGGACACCAATCAGCCCCAGCATTTT
V gene: TRBV20-1
clone size: many
D gene: -
J gene: TRBJ1-5

CDR3 protein: CVSSFEIAVSYNEQFF
CDR3 DNA: TGTGTCAGCAGCTTCGAAATAGCGGTCTCCTACAATGAGCAGTTCTTC
V gene: TRBV5-5
clone size: many
D gene: -
J gene: TRBJ2-1

CDR3 protein: CASSPPKDTGELFF
CDR3 DNA: TGTGCCAGCTCACCGCCCAAGGACACCGGGGAGCTGTTTTTT
V gene: TRBV18
clone size: medium-sized
D gene: -
J gene: TRBJ2-2

CDR3 protein: CASSRRTVMNTEAFF
CDR3 DNA: TGTGCCAGTAGTAGAAGGACAGTAATGAACACTGAAGCTTTCTTT
V gene: TRBV19
clone size: few
D gene: -
J gene: TRBJ1-1

CDR3 protein: CATKGTKGADTQYF
CDR3 DNA: TGCGCCACCAAGGGGACAAAAGGTGCAGATACGCAGTATTTT
V gene: TRBV5-1
clone size: -
D gene: -
J gene: TRBJ2-3

CDR3 protein: CAISDHSYYGYTF
CDR3 DNA: TGTGCCATCAGTGATCACAGCTACTATGGCTACACCTTC
V gene: TRBV10-3
clone size: medium-sized
D gene: -
J gene: TRBJ1-2

CDR3 protein: CSVEGGTGDYEQYF
CDR3 DNA: TGCAGCGTTGAAGGGGGGACAGGGGACTACGAGCAGTACTTC
V gene: TRBV29-1
clone size: many
D gene: TRBD1
J gene: TRBJ2-7

CDR3 protein: CASSRGQKETQYF
CDR3 DNA: TGTGCCAGCAGCCGGGGACAGAAGGAGACCCAGTACTTC
V gene: TRBV7-9
clone size: -
D gene: TRBD1
J gene: TRBJ2-5

CDR3 protein: CASSQREQGFSEKLFF
CDR3 DNA: TGCGCCAGCAGCCAACGGGAACAGGGATTTTCCGAAAAACTGTTTTTT
V gene: TRBV4-1
clone size: many
D gene: -
J gene: TRBJ1-4

CDR3 protein: CASSFGQEVQETQYF
CDR3 DNA: TGTGCCAGCAGCTTCGGACAGGAGGTTCAAGAGACCCAGTACTTC
V gene: TRBV7-9
clone size: many
D gene: TRBD1
J gene: TRBJ2-5

CDR3 protein: CAVSSTVGTEAFF
CDR3 DNA: TGTGCCGTATCCAGCACGGTGGGCACTGAAGCTTTCTTT
V gene: TRBV7-7
clone size: few
D gene: -
J gene: TRBJ1-1

CDR3 protein: CASSGGNAEAFF
CDR3 DNA: TGTGCCAGTTCGGGAGGGAACGCTGAAGCTTTCTTT
V gene: TRBV2
clone size: medium-sized
D gene: -
J gene: TRBJ1-1

CDR3 protein: CASGRQLTEAFF
CDR3 DNA: TGTGCCAGCGGACGACAGCTCACTGAAGCTTTCTTT
V gene: TRBV7-8
clone size: few
D gene: -
J gene: TRBJ1-1

CDR3 protein: CSASGGGNEQFF
CDR3 DNA: TGCAGTGCTAGCGGGGGTGGGAATGAGCAGTTCTTC
V gene: TRBV20-1
clone size: -
D gene: -
J gene: TRBJ2-1